A single sample gave rise to the 19 T cell receptor beta chains below, sequenced in a study of blood T cell repertoires in COVID-19. The repertoire was sequenced with immunoSEQ multiplex PCR; TCRdb's copy has only in-frame clones and lacks some. This table holds hundreds of thousands of clones, more than 85% found once. Specimen: peripheral blood. The receptors originated from a man aged 55 to 70 with COVID-19, enrolled during active disease.

The CDR3 nucleotides are TGTGCCAGCAGCTCAAGCGGAACTAACTACAATGAGCAGTTCTTC. Translation gives CASSSSGTNYNEQFF. The genes are TRBV5-4 and TRBJ2-1; TRBD2 might be the D (5 bases). V lost 3 bases, J lost 3 bases, and 13 bases lay in between. Germline assignment: CDR1 SGHNT and CDR2 YYREEE (reference sequence). The CDR3 covers 15 residues. The full variable domain, with the rest looked up from reference TRBV5-4 and TRBJ2-1, is ETGVTQSPTHLIKTRGQQVTLRCSSQSGHNTVSWYQQALGQGPQFIFQYYREEENGRGNFPPRFSGLQFPNYSSELNVNALELDDSALYLCASSSSGTNYNEQFFGPGTRLTVL.

This sequence joins TRBV7-9 and TRBJ1-5; the D gene is possibly TRBD1 (6 bases). The CDR3 is 14 amino acids. In germline, CDR1 is SEHNR, CDR2 FQNEAQ (reference sequence). Trimming took 5 bases from V and 3 from J, leaving 11 bases between them. In DNA, the CDR3 is TGTGCCAGCAGCCGGACAGAATTCAATCAGCCCCAGCATTTT. As protein: CASSRTEFNQPQHF.

V gene TRBV19 combines with J gene TRBJ1-2, with D possibly matching TRBD1 (5 bases). V was shortened by 8 bases and J by 4 bases, with 17 bases between the two germline ends. This CDR3 is 14 amino acids long. Germline assignment: CDR1 LNHDA and CDR2 SQIVND (reference sequence). The CDR3 coding sequence is TGTGCCAGTGTCCCCGCGGGGGTTGCCTATGGCTACACCTTC. It translates to CASVPAGVAYGYTF.

The V and J genes are TRBV4-1 and TRBJ1-6, with 9 bases identical to TRBD1. Per germline, CDR1 MGHRA and CDR2 YSYEKL. V lost 1 base to trimming and J lost 10 bases; unmatched junction nucleotides: 8. The CDR3 spans 16 residues. In nucleotides, the CDR3 is TGCGCCAGCAGCCAAGTCGGGACAGGGACTGGATCACCCCTCCACTTT. Translation gives CASSQVGTGTGSPLHF.

V usage is TRBV10-3 and J usage is TRBJ2-7; TRBD2 aligns across 9 bases. The CDR3 totals 21 residues. The J segment lost 0 bases and the V segment lost 0 bases, leaving 18 bases of the junction unmatched. CDR1 and CDR2 from the germline V gene are ENHRY and SYGVKD. The CDR3 nucleotides are TGTGCCATCAGTGAGTCAGGTGGTAGCGGGGGCTGGGGGACGAGCTCCTACGAGCAGTACTTC. Amino acids: CAISESGGSGGWGTSSYEQYF.

This chain joins TRBV9 and TRBJ1-3, with 8 bases identical to TRBD1. The germline V gene encodes CDR1 SGDLS and CDR2 YYNGEE. The CDR3 covers 15 residues. With 2 bases clipped from V and 4 bases from J, the junction kept 5 bases outside the gene matches. Written as DNA, the CDR3 is TGTGCCAGCAGCGTGGGAGGGACAGGCGGAAACACCATATATTTT. Protein product: CASSVGGTGGNTIYF. Combining the CDR3 with reference TRBV9 and TRBJ1-3 gives the whole variable domain DSGVTQTPKHLITATGQRVTLRCSPRSGDLSVYWYQQSLDQGLQFLIQYYNGEERAKGNILERFSAQQFPDLHSELNLSSLELGDSALYFCASSVGGTGGNTIYFGEGSWLTVV.

The chain employs TRBV7-3 and TRBJ2-2, with unresolved D. The CDR3 contains 12 residues. CDR1 and CDR2 (germline): SGHTA, FQGTGA. The ends were cut back, 4 bases at V and 3 bases at J, with 3 bases in the middle. This CDR3 is CASSYYTGELFF. The CDR3 region has the DNA TGTGCCAGCAGCTACTACACCGGGGAGCTGTTTTTT.

This chain uses TRBV18 with TRBJ1-2; 9 bases are shared with TRBD1. V shed 4 bases, J shed 8 bases, and the junction held 14 bases outside the gene matches. Germline loops: CDR1 KGHSH, CDR2 LQKENI. The CDR3 contains 16 residues. This chain's CDR3 is CASSQGQGLVSAGYTF. The CDR3 coding sequence is TGTGCCAGCTCACAAGGACAGGGGTTGGTCTCTGCAGGCTACACCTTC.

This chain links TRBV5-4 with TRBJ1-1; D is undetermined. Germline V gene lookup returns CDR1 SGHNT and CDR2 YYREEE (reference sequence). V was pared by 5 bases and J by 2 bases, with 4 bases between. The CDR3 consists of 11 residues. CDR3: CASSGNTEAFF. As DNA, the CDR3 is TGTGCCAGCAGTGGCAACACTGAAGCTTTCTTT. The whole variable domain, remainder taken from reference TRBV5-4 and TRBJ1-1, is ETGVTQSPTHLIKTRGQQVTLRCSSQSGHNTVSWYQQALGQGPQFIFQYYREEENGRGNFPPRFSGLQFPNYSSELNVNALELDDSALYLCASSGNTEAFFGQGTRLTVV.

CDR3 protein: CASSLFLAGGIDTQYF. The CDR3 region has the DNA TGTGCCAGCAGCTTGTTTCTAGCGGGAGGGATAGATACGCAGTATTTT. This chain joins TRBV5-4 and TRBJ2-3; 12 nucleotides agree with TRBD2. Per germline, CDR1 SGHNT and CDR2 YYREEE (reference sequence). The CDR3 has 16 amino acids. J gave up 5 bases and V 1 base, and 5 bases lay outside the gene matches. The full variable domain, in which reference TRBV5-4 and TRBJ2-3 provide the parts outside the CDR3, is ETGVTQSPTHLIKTRGQQVTLRCSSQSGHNTVSWYQQALGQGPQFIFQYYREEENGRGNFPPRFSGLQFPNYSSELNVNALELDDSALYLCASSLFLAGGIDTQYFGPGTRLTVL.

The chain links TRBV19 to TRBJ1-5, with TRBD1 as a possible D gene (6 bases). V lost 3 bases and J lost 5, with 11 bases in between. This CDR3 comprises 14 residues. Germline-derived CDR1 and CDR2 are LNHDA and SQIVND (reference sequence). The CDR3 DNA sequence: TGTGCCAGTAGTATTGGACAGACAGATCAGCCCCAGCATTTT. Translation: CASSIGQTDQPQHF.

This clone appeared once. CDR3 nucleotide sequence: TGTGCCAGCAGCTTAGCGAGGCAGGGGGAGGGCTACACCTTC. Translation: CASSLARQGEGYTF. The chain is built from TRBV7-8 and TRBJ1-2, with TRBD1 matching over 7 bases. There are 14 residues in the CDR3. CDR1 is SGHVS and CDR2 is FQNEAQ in the germline V gene. Germline trimming cut 0 bases from V and 8 bases from J; bases unmatched to any gene: 6.

The sample holds one count of this clone. J is TRBJ1-5 and V is TRBV6-5, with TRBD1 matching over 10 bases. The CDR3 contains 13 residues. Germline CDR1 and CDR2: MNHEY and SVGAGI. Germline trimming cut 6 bases from V and 5 bases from J; bases unmatched to any gene: 1. CDR3 bases: TGTGCCAGCAGAGGGACAGGGGATCAGCCCCAGCATTTT. This encodes CASRGTGDQPQHF.

The CDR3 loop is CASSKTSGGDNEQFF. CDR3 in DNA: TGTGCCAGCAGCAAGACTAGCGGGGGAGACAATGAGCAGTTCTTC. This chain links TRBV7-2 with TRBJ2-1, with 12 bases lining up with TRBD2. In germline, CDR1 is SGHTA, CDR2 FQGNSA. V lost 5 bases, J lost 5 bases, and 4 bases stayed unmatched. The CDR3 is 15 residues long.

V is TRBV18 and J is TRBJ1-2; 8 bases map to TRBD1. The CDR3 length is 15 residues. Germline CDR1 reads KGHSH; CDR2 reads LQKENI. J gave up 4 bases and V 1 base, and 5 bases lay outside the gene matches. CDR3 nucleotide sequence: TGTGCCAGCTCACCACGGACAGGGAGCCGCTATGGCTACACCTTC. It translates to CASSPRTGSRYGYTF. Filled out from reference TRBV18 and TRBJ1-2, the complete variable domain reads NAGVMQNPRHLVRRRGQEARLRCSPMKGHSHVYWYRQLPEEGLKFMVYLQKENIIDESGMPKERFSAEFPKEGPSILRIQQVVRGDSAAYFCASSPRTGSRYGYTFGSGTRLTVV.

This clone occurred once. The chain carries TRBV5-6 and TRBJ1-2; weak D call: TRBD1 (5 bases). CDR3 size: 15 residues. Germline V gives CDR1 SGHDT, CDR2 YYEEEE. Trimming removed 1 base at V and 2 bases at J, with 12 bases between. The CDR3 DNA is TGTGCCAGCAGCTTGAGAGGACACCTAAACTATGGCTACACCTTC. Its translation is CASSLRGHLNYGYTF.

The chain uses TRBV5-7 and TRBJ1-6, with 7 bases lining up with TRBD1. TRBV5-7 is an ORF; its function is uncertain. V gave up 7 bases and J gave up 7 bases; unmatched junction bases: 14. This CDR3 region has 16 residues. CDR3 sequence (DNA): TGTGCCAGCCAAAACTCCGGGACAGAAGGGAATTCACCCCTCCACTTT. Protein: CASQNSGTEGNSPLHF.

This clone has a single count. The chain is built from TRBV7-8 and TRBJ1-5; D gene uncertain. Germline CDR1 and CDR2: SGHVS and FQNEAQ. The length of the CDR3 is 14 residues. V gave up 2 bases and J gave up 6 bases, with 11 bases separating them. This CDR3 is CASSLSTGFQPQHF. Written as DNA, the CDR3 is TGTGCCAGCAGCTTATCGACCGGGTTTCAGCCCCAGCATTTT.

The chain combines TRBV3-1 (or the pseudogene TRBV3-2) with TRBJ1-1, with D hard to call. The CDR3 contains 13 residues. Germline CDR1 and CDR2: LGHDT and YNNKEL (reference sequence). The V end lost 1 base, the J end lost 1 base, and 4 bases lay between the germline ends. CDR3 in amino acids: CASSQGRNTEAFF. The DNA of the CDR3 is TGTGCCAGCAGCCAAGGGAGGAACACTGAAGCTTTCTTT.